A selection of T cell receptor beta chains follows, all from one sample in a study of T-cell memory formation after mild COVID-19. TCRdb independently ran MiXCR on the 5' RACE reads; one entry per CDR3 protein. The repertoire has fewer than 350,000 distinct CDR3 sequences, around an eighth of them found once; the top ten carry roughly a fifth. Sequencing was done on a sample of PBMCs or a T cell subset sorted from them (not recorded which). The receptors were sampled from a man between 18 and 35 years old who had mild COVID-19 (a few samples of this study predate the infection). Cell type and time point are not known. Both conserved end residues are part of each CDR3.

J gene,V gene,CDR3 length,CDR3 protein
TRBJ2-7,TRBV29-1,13,CSVGLTGVYEQYF
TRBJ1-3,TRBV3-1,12,CASSQGGNTIYF
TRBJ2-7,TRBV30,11,CAWSLSYEQYF
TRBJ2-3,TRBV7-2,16,CASSLDSGLGGDTQYF
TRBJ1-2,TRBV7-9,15,CASSILGGPPVGYTF
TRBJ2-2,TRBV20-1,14,CSVKKGTNTGELFF
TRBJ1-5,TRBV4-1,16,CASSHPGTGYNQPQHF
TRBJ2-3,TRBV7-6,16,CASSLVAGAPTDTQYF
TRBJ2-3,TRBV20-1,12,CSARDGADTQYF
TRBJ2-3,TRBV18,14,CASSPGPGADTQYF